These T cell receptor beta chains were read from a single sample in a study of metastatic and nonmetastatic thyroid tumors. From the PCR reads, TCRdb re-called clones with MiXCR. The sample consists of about 20,000 clones, roughly 36% of them appearing once. The specimen was tumor tissue. The receptors were gathered from a female donor with papillary thyroid cancer or a benign thyroid nodule (not recorded which). Some clones in this sample may be carry-over from other donors' samples. Both conserved end residues are trimmed from each CDR3.

v_call,j_call,cdr3_aa
TRBV6-2/TRBV6-3,TRBJ2-3,ASSYSLEADTQY
TRBV6-1,TRBJ2-7,ASSEGLQGVNEQY
TRBV5-1,TRBJ2-1,ASSLIPWTSSYNEQF
TRBV12-3/TRBV12-4,TRBJ1-2,ASSFVGGREGYT
TRBV2,TRBJ2-5,ASSEDYPGRSQPETQY
TRBV6-4,TRBJ2-7,ASSESYGGNSGEQY
TRBV5-1,TRBJ2-1,ASSLVWTANYNEQF
TRBV11-3,TRBJ2-7,ASSSSTGVGSYEQY
TRBV25-1,TRBJ2-3,ASSDTYSEAQY
TRBV7-2,TRBJ1-1,ASSWAMYGTEAF
TRBV20-1,TRBJ2-7,SAREEGFYEQY
TRBV27,TRBJ2-7,ASSYGTSGYEQY
TRBV4-1,TRBJ2-7,ASSQDFAPEGIYEQY
TRBV6-5,TRBJ2-2,ASSYNGQGPRGELF
TRBV28,TRBJ2-7,ASSFRTSGSKKQY
TRBV6-9,TRBJ2-7,ASKAPANEQY
TRBV24-1,TRBJ2-3,ATSDLSGTGTDTQY
TRBV6-1,TRBJ1-4,ASRALAGASNEKLF
TRBV12-3/TRBV12-4,TRBJ2-5,ASSFAGGPQTQY
TRBV6-5,TRBJ2-2,ASSYSNRFGELF
TRBV13,TRBJ2-7,ASSPIRGQSSYEQY
TRBV30,TRBJ2-1,AWRVTSGYNEQF
TRBV20-1,TRBJ2-5,SAEARGSETQY
TRBV28,TRBJ2-7,ATSLPSYEQY
TRBV11-3,TRBJ2-2,ASSRGNTGELF
TRBV4-1,TRBJ2-7,ASSQGQGIYEQY
TRBV2,TRBJ1-5,ASRGHPSQPQH
TRBV28,TRBJ2-2,ASSQPPGTRGTGELF
TRBV27,TRBJ1-2,ASSIMGQNYGYT
TRBV6-1,TRBJ1-2,ASSEGGRGLRGYT
TRBV2,TRBJ2-5,ASIRVGETQY
TRBV2,TRBJ2-3,ASSLSGGNTDTQY
TRBV6-1,TRBJ2-1,ASDRGREWGEQF
TRBV9,TRBJ1-3,ASSQQGGSGNTIY
TRBV6-6,TRBJ1-2,ASSYSADYGYT
TRBV30,TRBJ1-5,AWSADSFNQPQH
TRBV6-2/TRBV6-3,TRBJ1-2,ASSDWTYGYT
TRBV20-1,TRBJ2-1,SARDVWGPNYNEQF
TRBV11-2,TRBJ1-1,ASINSGGWNTEAF
TRBV6-1,TRBJ2-7,ASSEDSLAGTYEQY
TRBV20-1,TRBJ2-7,SAIDVVNAYEQY
TRBV4-2,TRBJ2-5,ASSQGNSGQETQY
TRBV28,TRBJ1-2,ATSDSNYGYT
TRBV6-2/TRBV6-3,TRBJ2-7,ASSSLGSQEPPGDYEQY
TRBV6-1,TRBJ1-2,ASASDIFSYGYT
TRBV6-2/TRBV6-3,TRBJ1-5,ASSYGLHQPQH
TRBV10-1,TRBJ2-1,ASSDHQRGLGEQF
TRBV6-5,TRBJ1-5,ASSYSDRNQPQH
TRBV4-1,TRBJ1-2,ASSQEPRGTYGYT
TRBV28,TRBJ1-2,ASSSGTGTFRYGYT
TRBV24-1,TRBJ2-1,ATSAQGYYNEQF
TRBV20-1,TRBJ1-1,SARDPGRDDEAF
TRBV5-1,TRBJ2-3,ASSFSSTDTQY
TRBV12-3/TRBV12-4,TRBJ2-1,ASTPRQPAFYNEQF
TRBV6-1,TRBJ2-7,ASSEVTGTEQY
TRBV6-5,TRBJ1-1,ASSYSMSAGPGGAF
TRBV3-1,TRBJ2-7,ASSQGTSGIAEQY